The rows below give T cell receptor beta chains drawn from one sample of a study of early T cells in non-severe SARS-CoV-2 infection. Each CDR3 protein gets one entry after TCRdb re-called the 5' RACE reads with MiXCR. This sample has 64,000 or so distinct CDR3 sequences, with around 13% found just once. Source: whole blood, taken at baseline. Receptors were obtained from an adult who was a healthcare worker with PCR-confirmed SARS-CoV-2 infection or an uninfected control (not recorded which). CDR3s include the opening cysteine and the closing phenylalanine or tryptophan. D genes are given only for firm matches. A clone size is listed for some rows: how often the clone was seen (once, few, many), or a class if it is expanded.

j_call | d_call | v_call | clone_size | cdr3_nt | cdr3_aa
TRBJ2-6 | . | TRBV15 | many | TGTGCCACCAGCAGAACAGGGACGGCCCCTGGGGCCAACGTCCTGACTTTC | CATSRTGTAPGANVLTF
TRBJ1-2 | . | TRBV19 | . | TGTGCCAGTAGTATTGGGGCCTATTATGGCTACACCTTC | CASSIGAYYGYTF
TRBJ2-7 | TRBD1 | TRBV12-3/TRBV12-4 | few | TGTGCCAGCAGTAACAGGGGGCATTACGAGCAGTACTTC | CASSNRGHYEQYF
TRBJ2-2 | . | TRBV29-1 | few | TGCAGCGTTGCGGGGGCGAACACCGGGGAGCTGTTTTTT | CSVAGANTGELFF
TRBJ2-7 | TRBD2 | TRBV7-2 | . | TGTGCCAGCAGCCCCCGGACTAGCGGGAGCGGTTCCTACGAGCAGTACTTC | CASSPRTSGSGSYEQYF
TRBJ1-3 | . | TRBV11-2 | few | TGTGCCAGCAGCTCCCTATTTGGAAACACCATATATTTT | CASSSLFGNTIYF
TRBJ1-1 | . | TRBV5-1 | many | TGCGCCAGCAGCTTGTATCCCCCGGGGAACACTGAAGCTTTCTTT | CASSLYPPGNTEAFF
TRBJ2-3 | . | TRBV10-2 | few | TGCGCCAGCAGTGAAGCCCCCTGGAGCACAGATACGCAGTATTTT | CASSEAPWSTDTQYF
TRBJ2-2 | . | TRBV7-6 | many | TGTGCCAGCAGCCCAAATTCCGGGACCCTCAAGACCGGGGAGCTGTTTTTT | CASSPNSGTLKTGELFF
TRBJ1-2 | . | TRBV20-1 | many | TGCAGTGCTAGTGAGGATAGATATGGCTACACCTTC | CSASEDRYGYTF
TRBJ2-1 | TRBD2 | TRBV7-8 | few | TGTGCCAGCAGCTTAATAGCGGGAGTGGATAATGAGCAGTTCTTC | CASSLIAGVDNEQFF
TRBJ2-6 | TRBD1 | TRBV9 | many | TGTGCCAGCAACCGGGACAGGAGCTCTGGGGCCAACGTCCTGACTTTC | CASNRDRSSGANVLTF
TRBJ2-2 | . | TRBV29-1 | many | TGCAGCGTTGGTTATCCTACTCTGAACACCGGGGAGCTGTTTTTT | CSVGYPTLNTGELFF
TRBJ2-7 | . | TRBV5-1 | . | TGCGCCAGCAGCATCCTGTCCTCGGACTTCAGTGGCTACGAGCAGTACTTC | CASSILSSDFSGYEQYF
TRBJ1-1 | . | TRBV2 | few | TGTGCCAGCAGTGACGATGCGAACACTGAAGCTTTCTTT | CASSDDANTEAFF
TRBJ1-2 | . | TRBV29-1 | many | TGCAGCGTTGATCCAAGGGACACTAACTATGGCTACACCTTC | CSVDPRDTNYGYTF
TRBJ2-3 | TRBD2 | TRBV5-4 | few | TGTGCCAGCAGCTTGGCCGTCGGACTAGCGGGGGTCGACACAGATACGCAGTATTTT | CASSLAVGLAGVDTDTQYF
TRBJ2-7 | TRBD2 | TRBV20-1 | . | TGCAGTGCTAGAGAAACTAGCGGGAGATCCCTAACGACTGAGCAGTACTTC | CSARETSGRSLTTEQYF
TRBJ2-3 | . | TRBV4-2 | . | TGTGCCAGCAGCCAAGTGGTTGGGATCCTCCTAACAGATACGCAGTATTTT | CASSQVVGILLTDTQYF
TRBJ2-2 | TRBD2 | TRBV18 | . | TGTGCCAGCTCACCAGCTAGCGGGACTGGCGGGGAGCTGTTTTTT | CASSPASGTGGELFF
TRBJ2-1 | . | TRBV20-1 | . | TGCAGTGCTAGTAGGGCAGGGAGTGAGCAGTTCTTC | CSASRAGSEQFF
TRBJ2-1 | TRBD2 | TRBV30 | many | TGTGCCTGGGGAAGCGGGGCAAGGAGCGACAATGAGCAGTTCTTC | CAWGSGARSDNEQFF
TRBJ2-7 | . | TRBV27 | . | TGTGCCAGCAGTTTGGGTAGCGTCAGCTCCTACGAGCAGTACTTC | CASSLGSVSSYEQYF
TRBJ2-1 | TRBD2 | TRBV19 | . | TGTGCCAGTAGTTCGACTAGCGCTTCTGTCTTCCAGAAGCAGTTCTTC | CASSSTSASVFQKQFF
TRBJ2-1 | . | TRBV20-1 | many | TGCAGCGAACCTTGGAATTGGTTGAGCTCCTACAATGAGCAGTTCTTC | CSEPWNWLSSYNEQFF